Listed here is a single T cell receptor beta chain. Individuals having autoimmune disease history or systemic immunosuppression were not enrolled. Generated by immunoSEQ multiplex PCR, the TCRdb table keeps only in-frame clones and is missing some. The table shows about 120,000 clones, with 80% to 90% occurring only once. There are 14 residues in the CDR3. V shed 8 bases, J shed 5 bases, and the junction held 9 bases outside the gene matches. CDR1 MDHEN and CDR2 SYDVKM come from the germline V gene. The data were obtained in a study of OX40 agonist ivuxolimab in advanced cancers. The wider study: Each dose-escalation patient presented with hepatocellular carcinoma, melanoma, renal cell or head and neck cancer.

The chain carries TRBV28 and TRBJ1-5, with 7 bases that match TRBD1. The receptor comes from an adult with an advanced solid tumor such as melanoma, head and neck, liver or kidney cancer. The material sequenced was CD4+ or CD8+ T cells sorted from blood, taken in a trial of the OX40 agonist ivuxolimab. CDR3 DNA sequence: TGTGCCAGCTCGACAGGGACCTGGGATCAGCCCCAGCATTTT. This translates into CASSTGTWDQPQHF.